This T cell receptor beta chain emerged from a study of T-cell reconstitution after alpha-beta-depleted transplantation in children. The V and J ends lost 2 bases and 2 bases respectively, with 11 bases between them. This CDR3 region has 15 residues. The germline CDR1 and CDR2 sequences are KGHSH and LQKENI. The authors prepared the TCRbeta library with unique molecular identifiers. MiXCR, applied by TCRdb to the PCR reads, yields one record per CDR3 protein. The sample holds 350,000 to 450,000 distinct CDR3 sequences; 13% are singletons and the top ten take 3.5% to 4.5%. The receptor's source is a human donor who donated a stem cell graft to a child with Fanconi anemia. The sample was PBMCs, taken from the stem cell graft. The chain couples TRBV18 to TRBJ2-3, with a weak D call TRBD2 (5 bases). The DNA for the CDR3 is TGTGCCAGCTCACCAACGTCGGGATACACAGATACGCAGTATTTT. It specifies CASSPTSGYTDTQYF.